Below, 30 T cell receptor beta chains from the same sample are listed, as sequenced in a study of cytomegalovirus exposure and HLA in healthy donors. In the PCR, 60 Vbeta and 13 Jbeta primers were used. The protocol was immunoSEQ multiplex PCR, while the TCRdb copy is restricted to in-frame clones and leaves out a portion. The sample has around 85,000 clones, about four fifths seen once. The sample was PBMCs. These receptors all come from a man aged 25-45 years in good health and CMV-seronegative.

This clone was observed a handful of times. In DNA, the CDR3 is TGCAGCGTTGCCGTAGGGGCCTATGGTGAAAAACTGTTTTTT. Encoded protein: CSVAVGAYGEKLFF. The V call is TRBV29-1, the J call TRBJ1-4, with D possibly matching TRBD1 (5 bases). V was cut by 4 bases and J by 7 bases, with 16 bases left in between. The germline V gene has CDR1 SQVTM and CDR2 ANQGSEA. The CDR3 has 14 amino acids.

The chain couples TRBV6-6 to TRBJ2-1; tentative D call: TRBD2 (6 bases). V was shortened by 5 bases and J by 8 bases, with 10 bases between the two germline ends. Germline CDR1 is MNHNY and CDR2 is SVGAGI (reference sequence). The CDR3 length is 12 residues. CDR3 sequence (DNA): TGTGCCAGCAGTCCTAGCGAGCATGAGCAGTTCTTC. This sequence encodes CASSPSEHEQFF.

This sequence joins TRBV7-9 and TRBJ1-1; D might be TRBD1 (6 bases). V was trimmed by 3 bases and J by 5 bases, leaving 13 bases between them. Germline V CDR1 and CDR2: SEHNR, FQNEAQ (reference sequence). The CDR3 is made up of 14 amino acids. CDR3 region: CASSLGGRGTEAFF. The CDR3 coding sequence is TGTGCCAGCAGCTTGGGGGGGCGGGGTACTGAAGCTTTCTTT.

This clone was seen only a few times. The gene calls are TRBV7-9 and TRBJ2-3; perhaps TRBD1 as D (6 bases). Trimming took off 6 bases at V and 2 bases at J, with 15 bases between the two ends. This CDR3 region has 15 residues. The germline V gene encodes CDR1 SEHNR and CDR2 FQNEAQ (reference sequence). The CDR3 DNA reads TGTGCCAGCAGATTCCCGGGACAATACACAGATACGCAGTATTTT. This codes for CASRFPGQYTDTQYF.

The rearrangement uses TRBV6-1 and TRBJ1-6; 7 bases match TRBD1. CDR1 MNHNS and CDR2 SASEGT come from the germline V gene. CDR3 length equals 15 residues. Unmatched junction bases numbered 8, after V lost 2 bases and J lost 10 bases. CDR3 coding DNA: TGTGCCAGCAGTGAAATACGGCAGGGGGACTCACCCCTCCACTTT. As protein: CASSEIRQGDSPLHF.

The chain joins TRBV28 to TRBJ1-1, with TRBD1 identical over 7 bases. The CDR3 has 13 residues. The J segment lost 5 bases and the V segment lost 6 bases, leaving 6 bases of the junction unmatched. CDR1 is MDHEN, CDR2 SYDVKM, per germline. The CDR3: CASSKTGRTEAFF. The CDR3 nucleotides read TGTGCCAGCAGCAAGACAGGGAGGACTGAAGCTTTCTTT.

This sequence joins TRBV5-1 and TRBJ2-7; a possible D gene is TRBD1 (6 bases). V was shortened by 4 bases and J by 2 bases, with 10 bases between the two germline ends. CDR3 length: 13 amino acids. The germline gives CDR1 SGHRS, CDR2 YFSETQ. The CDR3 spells CASSLGTTYEQYF. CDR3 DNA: TGCGCCAGCAGCCTAGGGACAACCTACGAGCAGTACTTC.

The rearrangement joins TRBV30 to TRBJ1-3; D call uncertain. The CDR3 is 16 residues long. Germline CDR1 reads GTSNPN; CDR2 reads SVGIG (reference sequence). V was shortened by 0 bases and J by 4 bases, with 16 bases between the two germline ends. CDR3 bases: TGTGCCTGGAGTGTAACAATGAGCGATGCCGGAAACACCATATATTTT. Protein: CAWSVTMSDAGNTIYF.

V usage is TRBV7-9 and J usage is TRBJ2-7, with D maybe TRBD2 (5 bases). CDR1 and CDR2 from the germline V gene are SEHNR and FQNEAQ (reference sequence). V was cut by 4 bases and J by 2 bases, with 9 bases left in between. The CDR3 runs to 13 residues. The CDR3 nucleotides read TGTGCCAGCAGCTGGGGAGAAACCTACGAGCAGTACTTC. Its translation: CASSWGETYEQYF.

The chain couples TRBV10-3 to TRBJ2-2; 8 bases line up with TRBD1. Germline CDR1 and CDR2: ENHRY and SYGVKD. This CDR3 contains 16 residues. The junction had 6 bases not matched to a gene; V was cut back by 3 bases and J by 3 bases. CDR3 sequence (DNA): TGTGCCATCAGTGATGGGTTGGACAGGGACACCGGGGAGCTGTTTTTT. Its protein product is CAISDGLDRDTGELFF.

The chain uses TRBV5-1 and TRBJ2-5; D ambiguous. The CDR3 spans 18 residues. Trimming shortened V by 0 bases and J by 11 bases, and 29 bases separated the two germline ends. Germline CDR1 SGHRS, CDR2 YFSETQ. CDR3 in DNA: TGCGCCAGCAGCTTGGCCGGGTTGGATGAAGACCGCTACGAGAAGCAGTACTTC. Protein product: CASSLAGLDEDRYEKQYF.

The CDR3 sequence is CAWDALGASNQPQHF. The CDR3 nucleotides read TGTGCCTGGGACGCTCTGGGGGCGAGCAATCAGCCCCAGCATTTT. The chain carries TRBV30 and TRBJ1-5, with D perhaps TRBD1 (6 bases). Trimming shortened V by 5 bases and J by 1 base, and 15 bases separated the two germline ends. The CDR3 extends over 15 amino acids. Germline V gene sequence: CDR1 GTSNPN, CDR2 SVGIG (reference sequence).

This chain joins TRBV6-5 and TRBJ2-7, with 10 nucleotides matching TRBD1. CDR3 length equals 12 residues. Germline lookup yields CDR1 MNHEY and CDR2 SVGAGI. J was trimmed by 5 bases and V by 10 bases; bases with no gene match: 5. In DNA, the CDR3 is TGTGCCACCCGGACAGGGGGAAACGAGCAGTACTTC. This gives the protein CATRTGGNEQYF.

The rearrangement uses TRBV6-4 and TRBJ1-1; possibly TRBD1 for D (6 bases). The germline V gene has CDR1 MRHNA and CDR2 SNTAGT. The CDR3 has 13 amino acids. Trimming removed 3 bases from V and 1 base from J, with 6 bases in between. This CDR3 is CASSEGANTEAFF. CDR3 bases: TGTGCCAGCAGTGAGGGGGCGAACACTGAAGCTTTCTTT.

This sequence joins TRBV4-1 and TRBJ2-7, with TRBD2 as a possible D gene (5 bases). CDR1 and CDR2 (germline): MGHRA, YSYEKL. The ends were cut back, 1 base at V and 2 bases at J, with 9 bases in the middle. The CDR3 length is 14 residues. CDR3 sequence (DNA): TGCGCCAGCAGCCAAGTACTCGGGGCCTACGAGCAGTACTTC. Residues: CASSQVLGAYEQYF.

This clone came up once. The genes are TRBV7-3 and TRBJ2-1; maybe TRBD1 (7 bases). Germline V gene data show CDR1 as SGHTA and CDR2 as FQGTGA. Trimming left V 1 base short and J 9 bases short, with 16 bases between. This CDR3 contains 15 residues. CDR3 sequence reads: CASSLKRRGPSEQFF. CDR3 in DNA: TGTGCCAGCAGCTTAAAAAGGAGGGGGCCTAGTGAGCAGTTCTTC.

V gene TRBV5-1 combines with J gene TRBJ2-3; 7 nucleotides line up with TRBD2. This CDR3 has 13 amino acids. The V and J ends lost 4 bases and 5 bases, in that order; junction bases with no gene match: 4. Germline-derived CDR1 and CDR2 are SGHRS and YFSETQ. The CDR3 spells CASSGSGGDTQYF. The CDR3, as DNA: TGCGCCAGCAGCGGATCGGGGGGAGATACGCAGTATTTT.

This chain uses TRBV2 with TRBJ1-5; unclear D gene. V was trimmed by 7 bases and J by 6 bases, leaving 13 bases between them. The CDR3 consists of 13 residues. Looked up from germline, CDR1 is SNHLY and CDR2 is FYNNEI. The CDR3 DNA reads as TGTGCCAGCAAAGGACTACAAAGTCAGCCCCAGCATTTT. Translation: CASKGLQSQPQHF.

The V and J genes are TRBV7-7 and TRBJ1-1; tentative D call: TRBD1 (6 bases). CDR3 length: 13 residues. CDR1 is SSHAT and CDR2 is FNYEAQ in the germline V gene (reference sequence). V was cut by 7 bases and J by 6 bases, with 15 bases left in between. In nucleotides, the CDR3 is TGTGCCAGCATCCGACAGGAGGACCCTGAAGCTTTCTTT. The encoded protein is CASIRQEDPEAFF.

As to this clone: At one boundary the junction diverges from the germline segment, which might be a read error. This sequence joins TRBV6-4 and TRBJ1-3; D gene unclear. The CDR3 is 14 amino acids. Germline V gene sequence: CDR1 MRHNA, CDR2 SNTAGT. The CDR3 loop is CASKIYKAGNTIYF. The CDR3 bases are TGTGCCAGCAAAATCTACAAGGCGGGAAACACTATATATTTT.

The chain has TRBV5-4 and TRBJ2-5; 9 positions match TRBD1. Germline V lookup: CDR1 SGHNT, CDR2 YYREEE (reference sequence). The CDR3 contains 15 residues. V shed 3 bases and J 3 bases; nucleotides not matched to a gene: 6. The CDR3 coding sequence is TGTGCCAGCAGCTCCCCTGGACAGGGGAAAGAGACCCAGTACTTC. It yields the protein CASSSPGQGKETQYF.

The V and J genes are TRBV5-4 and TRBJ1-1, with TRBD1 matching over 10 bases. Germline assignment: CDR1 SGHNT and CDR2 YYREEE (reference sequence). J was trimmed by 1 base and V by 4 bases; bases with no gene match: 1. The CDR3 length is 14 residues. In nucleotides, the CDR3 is TGTGCCAGCAGCAGGACAGGGGGGAACACTGAAGCTTTCTTT. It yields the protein CASSRTGGNTEAFF.

The CDR3 region is CASRLTGGSYEQYF. The CDR3 bases are TGTGCCAGCAGGCTGACAGGGGGCTCCTACGAGCAGTACTTC. V usage is TRBV6-5 and J usage is TRBJ2-7, with 9 bases lining up with TRBD1. The CDR3 extends over 14 amino acids. The germline CDR1 and CDR2 sequences are MNHEY and SVGAGI. Trimming at V came to 6 bases and at J to 0 bases, leaving 3 bases not matched to a gene.

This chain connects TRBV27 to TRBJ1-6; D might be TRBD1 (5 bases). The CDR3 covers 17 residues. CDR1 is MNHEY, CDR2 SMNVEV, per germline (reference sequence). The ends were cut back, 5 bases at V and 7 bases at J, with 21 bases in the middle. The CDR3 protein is CASSPFLGQELNSPLHF. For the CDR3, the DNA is TGTGCCAGCAGTCCCTTTCTGGGGCAGGAGCTAAATTCACCCCTCCACTTT.

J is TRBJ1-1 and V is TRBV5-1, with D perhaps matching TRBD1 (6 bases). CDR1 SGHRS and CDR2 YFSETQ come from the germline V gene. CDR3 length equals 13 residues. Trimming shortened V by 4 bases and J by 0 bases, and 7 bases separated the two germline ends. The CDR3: CASSGDMNTEAFF. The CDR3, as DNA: TGCGCCAGCAGCGGGGACATGAACACTGAAGCTTTCTTT.

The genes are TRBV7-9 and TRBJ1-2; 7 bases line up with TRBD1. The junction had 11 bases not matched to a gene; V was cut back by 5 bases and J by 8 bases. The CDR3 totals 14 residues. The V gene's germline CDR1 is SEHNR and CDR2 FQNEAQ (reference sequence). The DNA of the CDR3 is TGTGCCAGCAGCCGCAGACAGGGAATGGACGGCTACACCTTC. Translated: CASSRRQGMDGYTF.

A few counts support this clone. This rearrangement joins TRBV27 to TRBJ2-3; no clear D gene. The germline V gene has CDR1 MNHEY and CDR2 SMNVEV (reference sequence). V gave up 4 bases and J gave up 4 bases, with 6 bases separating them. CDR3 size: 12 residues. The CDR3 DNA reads TGTGCCAGCAGTTACGCGGCAGATACGCAGTATTTT. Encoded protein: CASSYAADTQYF.

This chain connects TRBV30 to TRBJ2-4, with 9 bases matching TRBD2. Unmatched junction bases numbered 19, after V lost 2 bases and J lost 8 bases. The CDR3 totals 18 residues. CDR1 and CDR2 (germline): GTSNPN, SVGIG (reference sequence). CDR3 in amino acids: CAWSPAPNSGSSADIQYF. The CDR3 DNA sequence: TGTGCCTGGAGTCCCGCCCCAAATAGCGGGAGTAGCGCGGACATTCAGTACTTC. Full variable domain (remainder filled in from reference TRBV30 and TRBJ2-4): SQTIHQWPATLVQPVGSPLSLECTVEGTSNPNLYWYRQAAGRGLQLLFYSVGIGQISSEVPQNLSASRPQDRQFILSSKKLLLSDSGFYLCAWSPAPNSGSSADIQYFGAGTRLSVL.

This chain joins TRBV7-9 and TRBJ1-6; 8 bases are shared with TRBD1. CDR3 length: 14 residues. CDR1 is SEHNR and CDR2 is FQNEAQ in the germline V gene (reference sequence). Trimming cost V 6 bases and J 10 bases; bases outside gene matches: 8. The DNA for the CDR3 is TGTGCCAGCAGAAGACAGGGGATAGGATCACCCCTCCACTTT. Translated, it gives CASRRQGIGSPLHF.

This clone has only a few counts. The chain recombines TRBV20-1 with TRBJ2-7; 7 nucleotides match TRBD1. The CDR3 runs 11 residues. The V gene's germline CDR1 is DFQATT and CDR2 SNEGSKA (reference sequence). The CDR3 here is CNRDSKYEQYF. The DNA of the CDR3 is TGCAACCGGGACAGTAAATACGAGCAGTACTTC.